One sample yielded the 15 T cell receptor beta chains listed below, sequenced in a study of blood T cell repertoires in COVID-19. Using immunoSEQ multiplex PCR, the repertoire was profiled, and TCRdb retains in-frame clones only, with some absent. The table shows about 330,000 clones, with roughly nine tenths occurring only once. The sequenced material came from PBMCs or T cells enriched from blood (not recorded which). The receptors here all came from a woman aged 30 to 39 who had recovered from COVID-19.

The chain has TRBV5-5 and TRBJ1-1; tentatively, D is TRBD1 (6 bases). Trimming pared 4 bases from V and 4 bases from J, leaving 11 bases between. Germline-derived CDR1 and CDR2 are SGHKS and YYEKEE (reference sequence). The CDR3 is made up of 13 amino acids. This chain's CDR3 is CASSGGLGTEAFF. In nucleotides, the CDR3 is TGTGCCAGCAGCGGGGGCTTGGGCACTGAAGCTTTCTTT.

The gene calls are TRBV15 and TRBJ2-7; 12 bases are a match to TRBD1. V shed 6 bases and J 6 bases; nucleotides not matched to a gene: 12. Per germline, CDR1 LNHNV and CDR2 YYDKDF (reference sequence). The CDR3 length is 16 residues. The CDR3 sequence is CATSRFLGQGAGEQYF. The CDR3 region has the DNA TGTGCCACCAGTCGGTTTCTGGGACAGGGGGCGGGCGAGCAGTACTTC.

This chain uses TRBV5-1 with TRBJ2-2; no reliable D call. The CDR3 covers 11 residues. V was clipped by 4 bases and J by 5 bases, with 3 bases between them. Germline assignment: CDR1 SGHRS and CDR2 YFSETQ. The CDR3 nucleotides are TGCGCCAGCAGCCGGACCGGGGAGCTGTTTTTT. Amino acids: CASSRTGELFF.

This clone was picked up a small number of times. The V gene is TRBV30, the J gene TRBJ1-5, with 8 bases fitting TRBD1. Germline V lookup: CDR1 GTSNPN, CDR2 SVGIG (reference sequence). With V trimmed by 0 bases and J by 9 bases, 7 bases remained unmatched. The CDR3 is 14 amino acids. The CDR3 nucleotides are TGTGCCTGGAGTGTACAGGGGGGGTTTCGGCCCCAGCATTTT. Translation gives CAWSVQGGFRPQHF.

The chain carries TRBV6-5 and TRBJ1-1, with a possible D match to TRBD1 (6 bases). Between the trimmed V and J ends, which lost 11 bases and 4 bases, there was a span of 14 bases. Germline CDR1 and CDR2: MNHEY and SVGAGI. This CDR3 spans 12 amino acids. CDR3 sequence reads: CASRAGATEAFF. CDR3 in DNA: TGTGCCTCCAGAGCAGGGGCCACTGAAGCTTTCTTT.

The chain joins TRBV27 to TRBJ1-1; the match to TRBD1 covers 8 bases. The CDR3 runs 14 residues. The junction had 6 bases not matched to a gene; V was cut back by 4 bases and J by 5 bases. Looked up from germline, CDR1 is MNHEY and CDR2 is SMNVEV (reference sequence). The CDR3 DNA follows: TGTGCCAGCAGTTATCGACAGGGGCGGACTGAAGCTTTCTTT. This encodes CASSYRQGRTEAFF.

This rearrangement joins TRBV6-2 or TRBV6-3 to TRBJ1-1; 7 nucleotides match TRBD1. J lost 7 bases, V lost 6 bases, and 2 bases had no gene match. Germline CDR1 reads MNHEY; CDR2 reads SVGEGT. The CDR3 is 11 amino acids. CDR3 bases: TGTGCCAGCAGCCGACAGGGTGAAGCTTTCTTT. It encodes CASSRQGEAFF.

The chain is built from TRBV5-1 and TRBJ2-4, with D perhaps matching TRBD1 (5 bases). The V end was cut by 4 bases, the J end by 3 bases, with 17 bases between. This CDR3 is 16 amino acids long. Germline CDR1 reads SGHRS; CDR2 reads YFSETQ. In DNA form, the CDR3 reads TGCGCCAGCAGCGTTGATCGGCCAGGGCGCAAAAACATTCAGTACTTC. Its translation: CASSVDRPGRKNIQYF.

This sequence joins TRBV12-5 and TRBJ2-5; a weak D match, TRBD2 (5 bases). Trimming shortened V by 6 bases and J by 4 bases, and 12 bases separated the two germline ends. This CDR3 comprises 13 residues. Looked up from germline, CDR1 is LGHNT and CDR2 is FRNRAP. CDR3 in DNA: TGTGCTAGTGGGTTCGGGATAGCAGAGACCCAGTACTTC. It yields the protein CASGFGIAETQYF.

The chain links TRBV18 to TRBJ1-6, with 8 bases lining up with TRBD1. V shed 4 bases and J 7 bases; nucleotides not matched to a gene: 6. This CDR3 has 15 residues. Germline V CDR1 and CDR2: KGHSH, LQKENI. The CDR3: CASSQAGGANSPLHF. The CDR3 nucleotides read TGTGCCAGCTCACAGGCAGGGGGCGCGAATTCACCCCTCCACTTT. Complete variable domain (other parts from reference TRBV18 and TRBJ1-6): NAGVMQNPRHLVRRRGQEARLRCSPMKGHSHVYWYRQLPEEGLKFMVYLQKENIIDESGMPKERFSAEFPKEGPSILRIQQVVRGDSAAYFCASSQAGGANSPLHFGNGTRLTVT.

The chain combines TRBV19 with TRBJ1-5; the match to TRBD1 covers 9 bases. Germline CDR1 LNHDA, CDR2 SQIVND (reference sequence). The CDR3 has 17 amino acids. J lost 0 bases, V lost 5 bases, and 8 bases had no gene match. DNA for the CDR3: TGTGCCAGTAGTGCTACAGGGGGCGCACATAGCAATCAGCCCCAGCATTTT. It specifies CASSATGGAHSNQPQHF.

The gene calls are TRBV12-5 and TRBJ2-3; TRBD2 matches at 7 bases. With 4 bases clipped from V and 0 bases from J, the junction kept 4 bases outside the gene matches. Germline V gene sequence: CDR1 LGHNT, CDR2 FRNRAP. CDR3 length equals 15 residues. The CDR3 DNA sequence: TGTGCTAGTGGTTACCCAGCGGGGAGCACAGATACGCAGTATTTT. It codes for CASGYPAGSTDTQYF.

The J gene is TRBJ2-1, the V gene TRBV29-1; 10 bases agree with TRBD1. This CDR3 comprises 14 residues. The germline CDR1 and CDR2 sequences are SQVTM and ANQGSEA. The CDR3 sequence is CSCDRGLSYNEQFF. In DNA, the CDR3 is TGCAGTTGTGACAGGGGGCTTTCCTACAATGAGCAGTTCTTC.

The chain carries TRBV5-6 and TRBJ1-5; tentative D call: TRBD1 (5 bases). Germline V gives CDR1 SGHDT, CDR2 YYEEEE. This CDR3 contains 14 residues. V lost 4 bases to trimming and J lost 3 bases, with 11 bases between them. In nucleotides, the CDR3 is TGTGCCAGCAGCGAAACAGGAGTCAATCAGCCCCAGCATTTT. Residues: CASSETGVNQPQHF.

The chain carries TRBV11-2 and TRBJ1-5; D remains unclear. The V end was cut by 5 bases, the J end by 3 bases, with 14 bases between. In germline, CDR1 is SGHAT, CDR2 FQNNGV. The CDR3 has 15 residues. The CDR3: CASSPGVRDNQPQHF. The CDR3 nucleotides are TGTGCCAGCAGCCCCGGGGTTAGGGACAATCAGCCCCAGCATTTT. Combining the CDR3 with reference TRBV11-2 and TRBJ1-5 gives the whole variable domain EAGVAQSPRYKIIEKRQSVAFWCNPISGHATLYWYQQILGQGPKLLIQFQNNGVVDDSQLPKDRFSAERLKGVDSTLKIQPAKLEDSAVYLCASSPGVRDNQPQHFGDGTRLSIL.